This T cell receptor (beta chain) was recovered during a study of CD8 T cells in Susac syndrome. Study-level points and caveats: Regarding the TCR sequencing and HLA analysis, the study admitted that a relatively small number of individuals were involved.

About this clonotype: What it binds is unknown.

The CDR3 is 13 residues long. Trimming took off 10 bases at V and 2 bases at J, with 15 bases between the two ends. Per germline, CDR1 SEHNR and CDR2 FQNEAQ (reference sequence). The RNA, about 0.5 to 1 ug, was put through reverse transcription using random hexamers. Amplification of the TCR beta CDR3 was carried out by immunoSEQ multiplex PCR, which spanned a total of 54 Vbeta and 13 Jbeta segments. TCRdb reprocessed the immunoSEQ multiplex PCR reads with MiXCR, giving one entry per CDR3 protein. The sample lists some 300,000 distinct CDR3 sequences, roughly 90% occurring once. The study sequenced TCR beta in blood CD8+ and CD4+ T cells. Multiple sclerosis controls were treatment-naive patients with stable or active relapsing-remitting disease.

This receptor was obtained from a human donor with multiple sclerosis. The genes are TRBV7-9 and TRBJ2-7; possibly TRBD2 for D (5 bases). Sequencing was done on a sample of CD8+ T cells from PBMCs. In nucleotides, the CDR3 is TGTGCCAATCGGGGTTTAGGTGCCTACGAGCAGTACTTC. Amino acids: CANRGLGAYEQYF.